Each of the 18 T cell receptor beta chains below was sequenced from the same sample in a study of blood T cell repertoires in COVID-19. The table came from immunoSEQ multiplex PCR; TCRdb's copy has only in-frame clones and leaves some out. This table has fewer than 250,000 clones, roughly nine tenths appearing once. The sequenced material came from peripheral blood. The receptors were gathered from a man aged 55 to 70 who had recovered from COVID-19.

This clone was detected a few times. V gene TRBV5-1 combines with J gene TRBJ2-3; TRBD1 is a possible D gene (7 bases). The CDR3 is 15 residues long. Trimming took 6 bases from V and 3 from J, leaving 17 bases between them. Germline CDR1 is SGHRS and CDR2 is YFSETQ. In DNA form, the CDR3 reads TGCGCCAGCATCCTGGGGCAGGGGGGAACAGATACGCAGTATTTT. Its protein product is CASILGQGGTDTQYF.

The gene calls are TRBV20-1 and TRBJ2-7, with a weak D call TRBD2 (6 bases). The V end lost 7 bases, the J end lost 7 bases, and 14 bases lay between the germline ends. The germline gives CDR1 DFQATT, CDR2 SNEGSKA (reference sequence). The CDR3 sequence is 11 residues long. Here the CDR3 DNA reads TGCAGTGTTTCCAGGGCGGGGGAGCAGTACTTC. Translating it yields CSVSRAGEQYF.

The chain recombines TRBV4-1 with TRBJ1-1; no clear D gene. V was shortened by 4 bases and J by 0 bases, with 15 bases between the two germline ends. The CDR3 consists of 16 residues. CDR1 is MGHRA and CDR2 is YSYEKL in the germline V gene. The CDR3 loop is CASSRGSSGLNTEAFF. The CDR3 region has the DNA TGCGCCAGCAGCCGTGGCTCGTCAGGCCTGAACACTGAAGCTTTCTTT.

The CDR3 DNA sequence: TGTGCCAGCAGCTTACTGGGGCAAGCCTATGGCTACACCTTC. As protein: CASSLLGQAYGYTF. V usage is TRBV13 and J usage is TRBJ1-2; maybe TRBD1 (5 bases). Between the trimmed V and J ends, which lost 2 bases and 4 bases, there was a span of 11 bases. Germline-derived CDR1 and CDR2 are PRHDT and FYEKMQ (reference sequence). This CDR3 has 14 amino acids.

V gene TRBV6-4 combines with J gene TRBJ1-2; the match to TRBD1 covers 7 bases. This CDR3 region has 14 residues. The V gene's germline CDR1 is MRHNA and CDR2 SNTAGT. J lost 7 bases, V lost 4 bases, and 9 bases had no gene match. CDR3 in DNA: TGTGCCAGCAGTGTTAACGAGGGGGCGGCTGGCTACACCTTC. It is translated as CASSVNEGAAGYTF.

This clone is a singleton in its sample. V is TRBV7-9 and J is TRBJ1-4; possible D gene TRBD1, 6 bases. CDR3 length equals 14 residues. CDR1 and CDR2 from the germline V gene are SEHNR and FQNEAQ (reference sequence). With 5 bases removed from V and 4 bases from J, the gap between germline ends came to 11 bases. DNA of the CDR3: TGTGCCAGCAGCCGTGGACAGTTTAATGAAAAACTGTTTTTT. Its translation is CASSRGQFNEKLFF.

The chain employs TRBV9 and TRBJ2-5; D might be TRBD2 (6 bases). The CDR3 covers 15 residues. CDR1 is SGDLS, CDR2 YYNGEE, per germline. The V end lost 4 bases, the J end lost 1 base, and 14 bases lay between the germline ends. The CDR3 bases are TGTGCCAGCAGCCCCCGGGACTTCTCCCAAGAGACCCAGTACTTC. Residues: CASSPRDFSQETQYF.

This clone was detected only a few times. As DNA, the CDR3 is TGTGCCAGCAGCGGTGACCGGGACATCCTTGGGCAGCCCCAGCATTTT. This encodes CASSGDRDILGQPQHF. The rearrangement uses TRBV7-9 and TRBJ1-5, with D perhaps matching TRBD1 (6 bases). V was clipped by 5 bases and J by 7 bases, with 21 bases between them. This CDR3 spans 16 amino acids. The germline V gene has CDR1 SEHNR and CDR2 FQNEAQ (reference sequence). The variable domain in full, with the rest retrieved from reference TRBV7-9 and TRBJ1-5, is DTGVSQNPRHKITKRGQNVTFRCDPISEHNRLYWYRQTLGQGPEFLTYFQNEAQLEKSRLLSDRFSAERPKGSFSTLEIQRTEQGDSAMYLCASSGDRDILGQPQHFGDGTRLSIL.

This clone was recorded once. The gene calls are TRBV2 and TRBJ2-4, with unresolved D. CDR3 size: 14 residues. V was cut by 6 bases and J by 2 bases, with 11 bases left in between. Germline V gene sequence: CDR1 SNHLY, CDR2 FYNNEI. The CDR3 reads CASSALWPKNIQYF. CDR3 bases: TGTGCCAGCAGCGCCCTTTGGCCCAAAAACATTCAGTACTTC.

The V call is TRBV7-9, the J call TRBJ2-6, with 8 bases lining up with TRBD1. This CDR3 has 14 residues. Germline V CDR1 and CDR2: SEHNR, FQNEAQ (reference sequence). Trimming at V came to 6 bases and at J to 9 bases, leaving 7 bases not matched to a gene. The CDR3 DNA reads as TGTGCCAGCAGTAAACCGGGACAGGTCAACGTCCTGACTTTC. Its protein is CASSKPGQVNVLTF.

The chain has TRBV2 and TRBJ1-2; D is possibly TRBD1 (5 bases). Germline lookup yields CDR1 SNHLY and CDR2 FYNNEI. The CDR3 loop spans 14 amino acids. V was pared by 6 bases and J by 7 bases, with 18 bases between. The CDR3 reads CASRTVLSFTGYTF. The CDR3 DNA follows: TGTGCCAGCAGGACAGTACTCAGCTTTACTGGCTACACCTTC.

V is TRBV28 and J is TRBJ2-7; 12 bases fit TRBD1. CDR3 length: 15 residues. V lost 5 bases and J lost 3; bases outside the gene matches: 5. Germline loops: CDR1 MDHEN, CDR2 SYDVKM. Written as DNA, the CDR3 is TGTGCCAGCAGTCCCGGGACAGGGGGCCGCTACGAGCAGTACTTC. It specifies CASSPGTGGRYEQYF. Based on the CDR3 plus reference TRBV28 and TRBJ2-7, the full variable domain is DVKVTQSSRYLVKRTGEKVFLECVQDMDHENMFWYRQDPGLGLRLIYFSYDVKMKEKGDIPEGYSVSREKKERFSLILESASTNQTSMYLCASSPGTGGRYEQYFGPGTRLTVT.

This chain uses TRBV5-1 with TRBJ2-2; 7 bases are shared with TRBD1. The V gene's germline CDR1 is SGHRS and CDR2 YFSETQ. The CDR3 runs to 16 residues. The V segment lost 2 bases and the J segment 4 bases; nucleotides outside the gene matches: 8. The CDR3 sequence: CASSFIGGARTGELFF. CDR3 nucleotides: TGCGCCAGCAGCTTTATAGGGGGCGCGCGCACCGGGGAGCTGTTTTTT.

The V and J genes are TRBV7-6 and TRBJ2-1, with D perhaps matching TRBD2 (5 bases). V was pared by 5 bases and J by 3 bases, with 20 bases between. Germline CDR1 is SGHVS and CDR2 is FNYEAQ. The CDR3 covers 17 residues. The CDR3 is CASSPGGSPLYYNEQFF. The CDR3 bases are TGTGCCAGCAGCCCCGGAGGCTCCCCCCTCTACTACAATGAGCAGTTCTTC.

This clone is a singleton in its sample. J is TRBJ1-5 and V is TRBV19; TRBD1 is a possible D gene (5 bases). CDR3 length equals 14 residues. V was pared by 2 bases and J by 7 bases, with 12 bases between. Germline V lookup: CDR1 LNHDA, CDR2 SQIVND (reference sequence). CDR3 sequence: CASSIQGVGQPQHF. In DNA, the CDR3 is TGTGCCAGTAGTATACAAGGGGTCGGACAGCCCCAGCATTTT.

The chain uses TRBV9 and TRBJ2-7, with a weak D call TRBD2 (5 bases). V was shortened by 4 bases and J by 2 bases, with 16 bases between the two germline ends. The CDR3 sequence is 15 residues long. The V gene's germline CDR1 is SGDLS and CDR2 YYNGEE. In DNA form, the CDR3 reads TGTGCCAGCAGCTTTGCGGGTGGGGTCCCCTACGAGCAGTACTTC. Translated, it gives CASSFAGGVPYEQYF.

V and J are TRBV11-2 and TRBJ1-4; TRBD1 matches at 7 bases. The V and J ends lost 1 base and 8 bases, in that order; junction bases with no gene match: 7. The CDR3 sequence is 15 residues long. Per the germline V gene, CDR1 is SGHAT and CDR2 is FQNNGV. The CDR3 reads CASSLGDRDEEKLFF. CDR3 bases: TGTGCCAGCAGCTTAGGCGACAGGGACGAGGAAAAACTGTTTTTT.

The V and J genes are TRBV4-1 and TRBJ1-6, with 11 bases matching TRBD1. CDR3 length: 15 residues. Trimming at V came to 4 bases and at J to 6 bases, leaving 2 bases not matched to a gene. Per germline, CDR1 MGHRA and CDR2 YSYEKL. Here the CDR3 reads CASSPGQGVNSPLHF. The CDR3 bases are TGCGCCAGCAGCCCGGGACAGGGGGTTAATTCACCCCTCCACTTT.